The source of this T cell receptor (beta chain) is a study of blood T cell repertoires in COVID-19. Background on the study: The United States, Italy and Spain supplied acute and convalescent COVID-19 samples. PBMCs, B-cell-depleted T cells, or T cells were the source of the cDNA or gDNA that made up the material.

Per the original methods: Estimates of nucleated cell counts were drawn from the amplification of reference gene primers. Clones were read by immunoSEQ multiplex PCR, and TCRdb kept only the in-frame ones, dropping some. V, J and clone size reflect that table, while D and trimming were determined from the DNA. There are about 110,000 clones in the sample; roughly 81% occur only once, and about 2% lies in the top ten. This clone was seen only once. V was trimmed by 0 bases and J by 4 bases, leaving 13 bases between them. Looked up from germline, CDR1 is KGHSH and CDR2 is LQKENI. There are 16 residues in the CDR3.

J is TRBJ2-1 and V is TRBV18; D not resolved. The sample consisted of peripheral blood. This TCR came from a human donor in a cohort sampled during active COVID-19. The CDR3 coding sequence is TGTGCCAGCTCACCACCTCGGTCTATGTTGTACAATGAGCAGTTCTTC. Translation: CASSPPRSMLYNEQFF.